Presented here are 20 T cell receptor beta chains from one specimen sequenced in a study of T cells in Graves' hyperthyroidism and ophthalmopathy. The source material, RNA transcripts, was used to amplify TCR beta CDR3 regions. With the HTBI primer set, the TCR CDR3 went through a first round of RT-PCR. TCRdb re-called the multiplex PCR reads through MiXCR, storing one row per CDR3 protein. The profile covers about 360,000 distinct CDR3 sequences, with 13% appearing a single time and around a tenth taken by the ten largest. Sequencing was carried out using blood. The origin of the receptors is a young woman with Graves' hyperthyroidism.

V and J are TRBV10-3 and TRBJ1-3, with D perhaps TRBD1 (5 bases). This CDR3 contains 12 residues. Trimming cost V 8 bases and J 2 bases, with 7 bases left between them. The germline CDR1 and CDR2 sequences are ENHRY and SYGVKD. CDR3 region: CAIGTTGNTIYF. The CDR3 region has the DNA TGTGCCATCGGGACGACTGGAAACACCATATATTTT.

In its sample, this clonotype was seen many times. J is TRBJ2-3 and V is TRBV6-2 or TRBV6-3; 8 bases fit TRBD2. Germline-derived CDR1 and CDR2 are MNHEY and SVGEGT. The CDR3 runs 14 residues. Trimming removed 7 bases from V and 6 bases from J; junction bases left unmatched: 9. CDR3 amino acids: CASTGTSGWDTQYF. The CDR3 DNA reads as TGTGCCAGCACCGGGACTAGTGGATGGGATACGCAGTATTTT.

This clonotype was recorded at least ten times. The chain joins TRBV27 to TRBJ2-5; 11 positions agree with TRBD2. The CDR3 is made up of 15 amino acids. The junction had 4 bases not matched to a gene; V was cut back by 5 bases and J by 2 bases. From germline, CDR1 is MNHEY and CDR2 SMNVEV (reference sequence). The CDR3 nucleotides are TGTGCCAGCAGTCCGGGGACTAGCGGTCAAGAGACCCAGTACTTC. As protein: CASSPGTSGQETQYF.

Ten or more counts support this clonotype. The chain links TRBV7-2 to TRBJ1-2; D gene unclear. Trimming shortened V by 5 bases and J by 4 bases, and 8 bases separated the two germline ends. Germline V gives CDR1 SGHTA, CDR2 FQGNSA. The CDR3 has 12 amino acids. The CDR3 loop reads CASSRAGYGYTF. CDR3 bases: TGTGCCAGCAGCCGGGCCGGCTATGGCTACACCTTC. Looking up the rest from reference TRBV7-2 and TRBJ1-2 gives the full variable domain: GAGVSQSPSNKVTEKGKDVELRCDPISGHTALYWYRQSLGQGLEFLIYFQGNSAPDKSGLPSDRFSAERTGGSVSTLTIQRTQQEDSAVYLCASSRAGYGYTFGSGTRLTVV.

This chain links TRBV19 with TRBJ1-1; D remains unclear. Deletions cut 4 bases from V and 6 bases from J, with 21 bases between. This CDR3 spans 16 amino acids. Germline CDR1 and CDR2: LNHDA and SQIVND (reference sequence). The CDR3 bases are TGTGCCAGTAGTACTACCGCCTCATCTGGCGTCTCTGAAGCTTTCTTT. It encodes CASSTTASSGVSEAFF. Filled out from reference TRBV19 and TRBJ1-1, the complete variable domain reads DGGITQSPKYLFRKEGQNVTLSCEQNLNHDAMYWYRQDPGQGLRLIYYSQIVNDFQKGDIAEGYSVSREKKESFPLTVTSAQKNPTAFYLCASSTTASSGVSEAFFGQGTRLTVV.

This clonotype was observed many times. V gene TRBV28 combines with J gene TRBJ2-4, with D hard to call. The germline CDR1 and CDR2 sequences are MDHEN and SYDVKM. The CDR3 sequence is 15 residues long. Trimming stripped 4 bases from V and 0 bases from J, with 10 bases between. The DNA for the CDR3 is TGTGCCAGCAGTTCCTCCTTGCTAGCCAAAAACATTCAGTACTTC. Encoded protein: CASSSSLLAKNIQYF.

The chain employs TRBV27 and TRBJ2-3, with 13 bases fitting TRBD2. This CDR3 is built from 19 residues. Germline V gene sequence: CDR1 MNHEY, CDR2 SMNVEV (reference sequence). With V trimmed by 5 bases and J by 3 bases, 14 bases remained unmatched. CDR3 bases: TGTGCCAGCAGTCCCTACCCCCGGACTAGCGGGGGCTCAACAGATACGCAGTATTTT. It is translated as CASSPYPRTSGGSTDTQYF.

This clonotype was observed many times. The genes are TRBV7-3 and TRBJ2-5, with TRBD2 matching 14 bases. This CDR3 is 17 amino acids long. The trim removed 2 bases at V and 3 bases at J, leaving 5 bases unmatched. The germline V gene has CDR1 SGHTA and CDR2 FQGTGA. The CDR3 coding sequence is TGTGCCAGCAGCTTATACGGGACTAGCGGGGGCGAAGAGACCCAGTACTTC. Protein sequence: CASSLYGTSGGEETQYF.

There are many counts of this clonotype. V gene TRBV6-1 combines with J gene TRBJ1-2; 8 bases are a match to TRBD1. J lost 6 bases, V lost 5 bases, and 11 bases had no gene match. The CDR3 has 15 residues. Germline CDR1 MNHNS, CDR2 SASEGT. The CDR3 bases are TGTGCCAGCAGTACCAAGACAGGGGCTGTCAATGGCTACACCTTC. Translated, it gives CASSTKTGAVNGYTF.

This clonotype was recorded at least ten times. The V gene is TRBV5-1, the J gene TRBJ1-1; D is undetermined. This CDR3 is 15 amino acids long. CDR1 SGHRS and CDR2 YFSETQ come from the germline V gene. Trimming removed 2 bases at V and 1 base at J, with 12 bases between. The DNA of the CDR3 is TGCGCCAGCAGCTTACGCGCGGGAACGAACACTGAAGCTTTCTTT. Its protein product is CASSLRAGTNTEAFF.

Comments on this clonotype: A much bigger clone sits one base away, suggesting this may be a read error. The V and J genes are TRBV11-2 and TRBJ2-1; D is uncertain. This CDR3 contains 11 residues. Germline V gives CDR1 SGHAT, CDR2 FQNNGV. V shed 8 bases and J shed 8 bases, with 10 bases lying between them. This chain's CDR3 is CASGPRDEQFF. CDR3 nucleotide sequence: TGTGCCAGCGGCCCTCGGGATGAGCAGTTCTTC.

This clonotype was recorded at least ten times. The genes are TRBV3-1 and TRBJ2-5, with 9 nucleotides matching TRBD2. The J segment lost 3 bases and the V segment lost 1 base, leaving 9 bases of the junction unmatched. This CDR3 spans 17 amino acids. Germline lookup yields CDR1 LGHDT and CDR2 YNNKEL (reference sequence). The CDR3 nucleotides are TGTGCCAGCAGCCAAGGTGTTCAAGCGGGGGGAGAAGAGACCCAGTACTTC. This gives the protein CASSQGVQAGGEETQYF.

The J gene is TRBJ2-3, the V gene TRBV11-2; D ambiguous. The CDR3 totals 15 residues. Germline CDR1 is SGHAT and CDR2 is FQNNGV. V was pared by 0 bases and J by 0 bases, with 7 bases between. The CDR3, as DNA: TGTGCCAGCAGCTTAGACGCTTCTAGCACAGATACGCAGTATTTT. As protein: CASSLDASSTDTQYF.

Ten or more counts support this clonotype. This chain uses TRBV6-1 with TRBJ1-1; D perhaps matches TRBD1 (5 bases). The CDR3 spans 14 residues. Trimming left V 5 bases short and J 1 base short, with 11 bases between. Germline-derived CDR1 and CDR2 are MNHNS and SASEGT. In DNA form, the CDR3 reads TGTGCCAGCAGTTCAGGTGGGGGGAACACTGAAGCTTTCTTT. Its translation is CASSSGGGNTEAFF.

In this sample, this clonotype turned up a few times. The genes are TRBV4-1 and TRBJ2-3, with TRBD1 identical over 10 bases. V dropped 6 bases and J dropped 2; count of bases not matched to a gene: 8. Germline V gene lookup returns CDR1 MGHRA and CDR2 YSYEKL. The CDR3 covers 16 residues. The CDR3 loop is CASRQPGTGDTDTQYF. As DNA, the CDR3 is TGCGCCAGCAGGCAACCCGGGACAGGGGACACAGATACGCAGTATTTT.

In its sample, this clonotype was seen many times. This chain uses TRBV7-2 with TRBJ2-3; no reliable D call. CDR3 size: 12 residues. Trimming removed 5 bases at V and 2 bases at J, with 5 bases between. CDR1 SGHTA and CDR2 FQGNSA come from the germline V gene. The DNA of the CDR3 is TGTGCCAGCAGCCCGCCCACAGATACGCAGTATTTT. It codes for CASSPPTDTQYF.

The table lists this clonotype with many counts. This CDR3 reads CASSPGGADTQYF. CDR3 coding DNA: TGTGCCAGCAGTCCCGGCGGGGCAGATACGCAGTATTTT. The V call is TRBV28, the J call TRBJ2-3; perhaps TRBD2 as D (6 bases). The CDR3 spans 13 residues. Trimming stripped 5 bases from V and 4 bases from J, with 10 bases between. Germline V gene data show CDR1 as MDHEN and CDR2 as SYDVKM.

This clonotype was observed many times. The chain uses TRBV11-2 and TRBJ2-5; D gene ambiguous. Trimming took 4 bases from V and 7 from J, leaving 7 bases between them. Germline lookup yields CDR1 SGHAT and CDR2 FQNNGV. This CDR3 spans 11 amino acids. CDR3 amino acids: CASSSVGTQYF. The CDR3, as DNA: TGTGCCAGCAGCTCGGTAGGGACCCAGTACTTC.

The chain carries TRBV29-1 and TRBJ2-2; weak D call: TRBD1 (6 bases). Germline CDR1 reads SQVTM; CDR2 reads ANQGSEA. Trimming left V 6 bases short and J 4 bases short, with 15 bases between. CDR3 length equals 14 residues. The CDR3 spells CSVLRTDTTGELFF. In DNA, the CDR3 is TGCAGCGTACTCCGGACAGACACCACCGGGGAGCTGTTTTTT.

This clonotype was seen at least ten times. The rearrangement uses TRBV12-3 or TRBV12-4 and TRBJ2-5; D is possibly TRBD1 (5 bases). The germline V and J ends were trimmed by 6 bases and 5 bases, with 16 bases remaining between them. The CDR3 runs to 14 residues. The CDR3 protein is CASRNSGWLETQYF. CDR3 in DNA: TGTGCCAGCAGGAACTCAGGGTGGCTGGAGACCCAGTACTTC.